This entry describes one T cell receptor beta chain. These data belong to a study of cytomegalovirus exposure and HLA in healthy donors. The ends were cut back, 3 bases at V and 3 bases at J, with 21 bases in the middle. The length of the CDR3 is 17 residues. In germline, CDR1 is SGDLS, CDR2 YYNGEE. With 60 Vbeta and 13 Jbeta primers, the PCR was carried out. Libraries were prepared by immunoSEQ multiplex PCR; TCRdb keeps only in-frame clonotypes and omits some of them. Of around 160,000 clones listed, roughly 75% are singletons. Sequenced sample: PBMCs. The chain recombines TRBV9 with TRBJ1-1, with D possibly being TRBD1 (5 bases). The clonotype originates from a male donor in good health and CMV-seronegative. The CDR3 nucleotides are TGTGCCAGCAGCGCCTTCGAAGGGGAAAGTGAGGACACTGAAGCTTTCTTT. Its translation is CASSAFEGESEDTEAFF.